This TCR delta chain was captured in a study of gamma-delta chains in newborns, infants, children. Study overall: Innate gammadelta T cells reportedly expand polyclonally right after birth, driven by microbial exposure, per the title.

This clone appeared a few times. Germline trimming cut 2 bases from V and 2 bases from J; bases unmatched to any gene: 2. This CDR3 region has 15 residues. Germline-derived CDR1 and CDR2 are TSWWSYY and QGS. TCRdb re-called the reads using CATT. The sample consists of roughly 10,000 delta-chain clones, 22% of them appearing once. The rearrangement joins TRDV1 to TRDJ1; 10 bases align to TRDD3. The sequenced material came from blood. This TCR came from a child who was a newborn, infant or young child, either healthy, febrile or measles-vaccinated (not recorded which). CDR3 region: CALGEKLGDTDKLIF. For the CDR3, the DNA is TGTGCTCTTGGGGAAAAACTGGGGGATACCGATAAACTCATCTTT.